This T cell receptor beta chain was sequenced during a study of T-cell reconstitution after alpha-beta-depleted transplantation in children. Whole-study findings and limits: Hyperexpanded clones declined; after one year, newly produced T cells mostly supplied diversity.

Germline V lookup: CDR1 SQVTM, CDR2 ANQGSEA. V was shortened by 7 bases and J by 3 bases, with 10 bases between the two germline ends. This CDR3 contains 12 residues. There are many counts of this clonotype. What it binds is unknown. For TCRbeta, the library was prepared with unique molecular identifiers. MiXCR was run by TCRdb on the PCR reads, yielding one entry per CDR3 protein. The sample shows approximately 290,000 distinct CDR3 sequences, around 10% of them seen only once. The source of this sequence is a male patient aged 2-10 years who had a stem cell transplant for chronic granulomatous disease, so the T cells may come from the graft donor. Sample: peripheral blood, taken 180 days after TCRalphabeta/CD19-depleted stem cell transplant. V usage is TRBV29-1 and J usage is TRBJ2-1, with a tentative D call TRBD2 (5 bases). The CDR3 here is CSASRDYNEQFF. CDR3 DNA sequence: TGCAGCGCCTCCCGGGACTACAATGAGCAGTTCTTC.